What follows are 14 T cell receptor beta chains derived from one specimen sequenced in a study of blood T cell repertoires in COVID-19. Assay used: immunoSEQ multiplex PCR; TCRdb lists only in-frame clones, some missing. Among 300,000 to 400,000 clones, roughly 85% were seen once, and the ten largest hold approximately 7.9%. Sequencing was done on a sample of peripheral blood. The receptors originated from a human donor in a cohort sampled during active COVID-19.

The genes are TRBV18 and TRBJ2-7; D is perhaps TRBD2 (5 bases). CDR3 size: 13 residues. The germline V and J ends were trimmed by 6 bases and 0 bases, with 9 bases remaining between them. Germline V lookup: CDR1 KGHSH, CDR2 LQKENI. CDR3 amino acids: CASSDWPSYEQYF. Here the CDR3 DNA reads TGTGCCAGCTCGGACTGGCCCTCCTACGAGCAGTACTTC.

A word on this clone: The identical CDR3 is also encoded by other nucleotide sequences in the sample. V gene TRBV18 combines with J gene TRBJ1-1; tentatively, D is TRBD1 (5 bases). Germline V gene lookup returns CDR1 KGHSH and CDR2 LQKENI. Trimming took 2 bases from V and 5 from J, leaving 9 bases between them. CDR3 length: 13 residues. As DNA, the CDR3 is TGTGCCAGCTCACCATATCGGGGGACTGAAGCTTTCTTT. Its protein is CASSPYRGTEAFF.

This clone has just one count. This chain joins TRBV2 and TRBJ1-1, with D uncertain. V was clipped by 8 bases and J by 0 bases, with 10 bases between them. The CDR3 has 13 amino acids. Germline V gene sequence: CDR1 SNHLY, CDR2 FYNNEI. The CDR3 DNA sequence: TGTGCCAGCTTGGCAGACATGAACACTGAAGCTTTCTTT. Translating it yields CASLADMNTEAFF. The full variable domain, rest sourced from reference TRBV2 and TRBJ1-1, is EPEVTQTPSHQVTQMGQEVILRCVPISNHLYFYWYRQILGQKVEFLVSFYNNEISEKSEIFDDQFSVERPDGSNFTLKIRSTKLEDSAMYFCASLADMNTEAFFGQGTRLTVV.

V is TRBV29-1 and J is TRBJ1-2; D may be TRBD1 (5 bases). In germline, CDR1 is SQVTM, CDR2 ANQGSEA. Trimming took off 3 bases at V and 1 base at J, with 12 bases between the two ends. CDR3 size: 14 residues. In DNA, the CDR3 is TGCAGCGTTGAGATGGCAGGGCTTAACTATGGCTACACCTTC. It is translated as CSVEMAGLNYGYTF.

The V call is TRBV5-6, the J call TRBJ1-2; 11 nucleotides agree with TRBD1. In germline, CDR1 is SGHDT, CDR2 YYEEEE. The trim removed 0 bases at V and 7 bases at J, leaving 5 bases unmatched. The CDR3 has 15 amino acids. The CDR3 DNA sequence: TGTGCCAGCAGCTTGGTAGGGACAGGGGGGAGTGGCTACACCTTC. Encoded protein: CASSLVGTGGSGYTF.

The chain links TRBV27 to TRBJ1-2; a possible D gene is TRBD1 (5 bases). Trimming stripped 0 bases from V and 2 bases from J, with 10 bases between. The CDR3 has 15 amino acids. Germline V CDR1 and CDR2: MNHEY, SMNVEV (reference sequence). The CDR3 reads CASSLSRPGNYGYTF. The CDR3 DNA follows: TGTGCCAGCAGTTTATCTAGACCAGGGAACTATGGCTACACCTTC.

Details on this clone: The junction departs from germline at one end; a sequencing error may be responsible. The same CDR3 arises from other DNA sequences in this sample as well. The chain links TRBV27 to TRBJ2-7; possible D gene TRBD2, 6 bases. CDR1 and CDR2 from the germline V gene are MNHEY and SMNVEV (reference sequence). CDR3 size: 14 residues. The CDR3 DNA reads TGTGCCAGCAGTACGGGGGTGATTCACTACGAACAGTACTTC. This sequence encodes CASSTGVIHYEQYF.

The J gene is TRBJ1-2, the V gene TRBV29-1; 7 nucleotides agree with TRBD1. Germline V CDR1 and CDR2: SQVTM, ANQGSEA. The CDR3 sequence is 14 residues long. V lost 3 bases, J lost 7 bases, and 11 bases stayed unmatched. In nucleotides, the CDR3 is TGCAGCGTTGACCGCGGGACAGTAGAAGGTGGCTACACCTTC. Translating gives CSVDRGTVEGGYTF. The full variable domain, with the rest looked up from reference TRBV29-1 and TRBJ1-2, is SAVISQKPSRDICQRGTSLTIQCQVDSQVTMMFWYRQQPGQSLTLIATANQGSEATYESGFVIDKFPISRPNLTFSTLTVSNMSPEDSSIYLCSVDRGTVEGGYTFGSGTRLTVV.

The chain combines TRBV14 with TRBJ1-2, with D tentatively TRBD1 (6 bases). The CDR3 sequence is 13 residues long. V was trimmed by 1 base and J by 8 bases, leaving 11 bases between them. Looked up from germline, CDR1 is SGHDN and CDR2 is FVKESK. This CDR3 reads CASSQAGVTGYTF. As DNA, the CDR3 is TGTGCCAGCAGCCAAGCAGGGGTGACCGGCTACACCTTC.

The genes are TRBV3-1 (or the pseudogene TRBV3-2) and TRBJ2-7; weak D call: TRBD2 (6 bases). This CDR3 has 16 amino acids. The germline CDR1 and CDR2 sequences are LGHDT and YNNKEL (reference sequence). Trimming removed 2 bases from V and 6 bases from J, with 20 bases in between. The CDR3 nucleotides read TGTGCCAGCAGCCAATCTTTGGGACTGGTCCAGACCGAGCAGTACTTC. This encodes CASSQSLGLVQTEQYF.

CDR3 nucleotides: TGTGCCAGCAGCTTACAGGGGGCTTATGATGGCGTAAAACTGTTTTTT. It specifies CASSLQGAYDGVKLFF. This rearrangement joins TRBV7-9 to TRBJ1-4; 8 nucleotides agree with TRBD1. The junction had 12 bases not matched to a gene; V was cut back by 2 bases and J by 10 bases. Germline-derived CDR1 and CDR2 are SEHNR and FQNEAQ (reference sequence). The CDR3 has 16 amino acids. Full variable domain (rest looked up from reference TRBV7-9 and TRBJ1-4): DTGVSQNPRHKITKRGQNVTFRCDPISEHNRLYWYRQTLGQGPEFLTYFQNEAQLEKSRLLSDRFSAERPKGSFSTLEIQRTEQGDSAMYLCASSLQGAYDGVKLFFGSGTQLSVL.

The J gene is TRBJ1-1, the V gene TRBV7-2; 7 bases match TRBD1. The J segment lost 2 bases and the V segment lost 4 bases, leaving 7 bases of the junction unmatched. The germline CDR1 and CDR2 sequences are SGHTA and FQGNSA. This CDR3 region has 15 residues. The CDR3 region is CASSSPNRGNTEAFF. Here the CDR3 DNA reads TGTGCCAGCAGCTCCCCGAACAGGGGCAACACTGAAGCTTTCTTT.

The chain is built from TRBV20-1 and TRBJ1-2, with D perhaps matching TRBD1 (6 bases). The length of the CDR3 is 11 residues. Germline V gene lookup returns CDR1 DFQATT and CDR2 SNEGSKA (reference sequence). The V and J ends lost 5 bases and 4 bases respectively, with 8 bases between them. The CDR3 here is CSASTGYGYTF. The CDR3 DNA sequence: TGCAGTGCTTCGACAGGCTATGGCTACACCTTC.

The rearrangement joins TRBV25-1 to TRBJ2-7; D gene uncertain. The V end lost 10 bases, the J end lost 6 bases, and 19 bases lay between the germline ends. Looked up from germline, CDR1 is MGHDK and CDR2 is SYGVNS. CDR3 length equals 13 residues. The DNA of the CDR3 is TGTGCCACCATCAATCCGAGAGGAAGCGAGCAGTACTTC. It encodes CATINPRGSEQYF.